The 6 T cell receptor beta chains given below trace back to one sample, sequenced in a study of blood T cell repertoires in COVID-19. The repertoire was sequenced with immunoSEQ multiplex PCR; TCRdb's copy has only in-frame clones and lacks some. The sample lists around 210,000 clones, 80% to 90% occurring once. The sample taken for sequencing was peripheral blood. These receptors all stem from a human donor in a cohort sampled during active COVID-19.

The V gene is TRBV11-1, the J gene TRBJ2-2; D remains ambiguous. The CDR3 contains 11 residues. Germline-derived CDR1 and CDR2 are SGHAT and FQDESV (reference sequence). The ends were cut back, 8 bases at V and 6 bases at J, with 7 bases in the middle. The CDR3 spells CASGAAGELFF. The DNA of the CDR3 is TGTGCCAGCGGTGCGGCCGGGGAGCTGTTTTTT. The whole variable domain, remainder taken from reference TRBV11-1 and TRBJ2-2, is EAEVAQSPRYKITEKSQAVAFWCDPISGHATLYWYRQILGQGPELLVQFQDESVVDDSQLPKDRFSAERLKGVDSTLKIQPAELGDSAMYLCASGAAGELFFGEGSRLTVL.

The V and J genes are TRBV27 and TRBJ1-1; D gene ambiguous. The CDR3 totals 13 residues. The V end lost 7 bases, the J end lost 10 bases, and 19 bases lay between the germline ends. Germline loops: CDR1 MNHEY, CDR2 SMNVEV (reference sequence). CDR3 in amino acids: CASIGSTLRGAFF. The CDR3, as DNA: TGTGCCAGCATTGGGTCAACTCTGCGGGGAGCTTTCTTT.

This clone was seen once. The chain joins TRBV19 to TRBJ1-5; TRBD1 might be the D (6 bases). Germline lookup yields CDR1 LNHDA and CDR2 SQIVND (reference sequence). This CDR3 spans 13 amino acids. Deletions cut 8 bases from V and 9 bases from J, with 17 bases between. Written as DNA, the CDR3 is TGTGCCAGTGCCGAACCAGGGGCCCGGCCCCAGCATTTT. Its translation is CASAEPGARPQHF.

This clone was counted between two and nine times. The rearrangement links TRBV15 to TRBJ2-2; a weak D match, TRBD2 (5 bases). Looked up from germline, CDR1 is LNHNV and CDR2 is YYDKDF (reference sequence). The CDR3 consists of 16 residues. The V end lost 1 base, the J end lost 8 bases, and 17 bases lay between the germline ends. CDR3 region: CATSRVGGFRPGELFF. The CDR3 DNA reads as TGTGCCACCAGCAGAGTAGGAGGTTTTAGACCGGGGGAGCTGTTTTTT.

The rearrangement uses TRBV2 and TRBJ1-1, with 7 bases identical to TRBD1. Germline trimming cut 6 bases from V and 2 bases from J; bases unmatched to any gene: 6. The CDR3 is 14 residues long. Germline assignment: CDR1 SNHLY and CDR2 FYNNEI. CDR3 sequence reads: CASSGQDTNTEAFF. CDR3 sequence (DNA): TGTGCCAGCAGCGGACAGGACACAAACACTGAAGCTTTCTTT.

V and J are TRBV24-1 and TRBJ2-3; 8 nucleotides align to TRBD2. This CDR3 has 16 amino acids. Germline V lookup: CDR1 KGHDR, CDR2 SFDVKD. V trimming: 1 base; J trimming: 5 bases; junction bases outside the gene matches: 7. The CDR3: CATSDFSGSGRDTQYF. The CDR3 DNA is TGTGCCACCAGTGATTTCAGCGGGAGCGGGAGAGATACGCAGTATTTT.